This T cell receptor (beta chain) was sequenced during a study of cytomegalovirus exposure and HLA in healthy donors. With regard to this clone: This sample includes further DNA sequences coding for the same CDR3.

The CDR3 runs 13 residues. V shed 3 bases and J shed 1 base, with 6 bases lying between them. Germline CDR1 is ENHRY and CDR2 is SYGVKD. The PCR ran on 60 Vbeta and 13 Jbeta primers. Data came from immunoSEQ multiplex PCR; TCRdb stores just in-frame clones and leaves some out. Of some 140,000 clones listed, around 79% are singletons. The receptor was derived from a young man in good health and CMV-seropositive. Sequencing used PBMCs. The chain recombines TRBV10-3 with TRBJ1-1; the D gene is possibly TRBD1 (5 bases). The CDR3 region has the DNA TGTGCCATCAGTGATGACAGGAACACTGAAGCTTTCTTT. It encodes CAISDDRNTEAFF.